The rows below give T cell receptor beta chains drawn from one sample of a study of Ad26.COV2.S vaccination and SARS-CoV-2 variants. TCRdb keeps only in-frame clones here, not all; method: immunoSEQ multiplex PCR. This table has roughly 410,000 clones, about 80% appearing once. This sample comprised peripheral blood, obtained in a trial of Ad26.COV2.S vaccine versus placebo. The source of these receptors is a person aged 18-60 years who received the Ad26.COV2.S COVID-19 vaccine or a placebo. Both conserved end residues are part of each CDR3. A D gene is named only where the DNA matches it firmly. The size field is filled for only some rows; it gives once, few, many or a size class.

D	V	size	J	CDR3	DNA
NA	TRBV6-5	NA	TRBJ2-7	CASSYIRGKFYEQYF	TGTGCCAGCAGTTACATACGGGGAAAATTCTACGAGCAGTACTTC
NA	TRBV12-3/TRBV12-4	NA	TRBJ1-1	CASKTGPGTEAFF	TGTGCCAGCAAAACAGGGCCGGGCACTGAAGCTTTCTTT
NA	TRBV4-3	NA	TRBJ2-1	CASSRRVENEQFF	TGCGCCAGCAGCCGCCGCGTTGAAAATGAGCAGTTCTTC
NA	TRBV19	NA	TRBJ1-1	CASSIRNRNTEAFF	TGTGCCAGTAGTATTCGGAACAGAAACACTGAAGCTTTCTTT
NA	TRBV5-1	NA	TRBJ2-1	CASSILTGTPNHYNEQFF	TGCGCCAGCAGCATCTTAACCGGGACACCCAACCATTACAATGAGCAGTTCTTC
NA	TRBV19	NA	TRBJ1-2	CASKQGRGGYGYTF	TGTGCCAGTAAACAGGGTCGGGGAGGCTATGGCTACACCTTC
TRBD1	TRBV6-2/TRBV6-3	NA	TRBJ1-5	CASSSGTGGLGSNQPQHF	TGTGCCAGCAGCTCCGGGACAGGGGGCCTAGGGAGCAATCAGCCCCAGCATTTT
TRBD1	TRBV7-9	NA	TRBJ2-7	CASSLEGTVYEQYF	TGTGCCAGCAGCTTAGAGGGGACAGTGTACGAGCAGTACTTC
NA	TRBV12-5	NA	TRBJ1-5	CASGLGDTPNQPQHF	TGTGCTAGTGGTTTGGGGGACACCCCTAATCAGCCCCAGCATTTT
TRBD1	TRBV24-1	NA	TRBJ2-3	CATSEGGTGYTDTQYF	TGTGCCACCAGTGAAGGCGGGACAGGGTACACAGATACGCAGTATTTT
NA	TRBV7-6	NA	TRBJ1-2	CASSLAAGNYGYTF	TGTGCCAGCAGCTTAGCCGCAGGGAACTATGGCTACACCTTC
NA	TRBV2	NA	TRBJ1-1	CASNQVRQNTEAFF	TGTGCCAGCAATCAAGTGCGGCAGAACACTGAAGCTTTCTTT
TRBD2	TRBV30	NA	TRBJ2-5	CAWTTGTSGTETQYF	TGTGCCTGGACTACCGGGACTAGCGGGACAGAGACCCAGTACTTC
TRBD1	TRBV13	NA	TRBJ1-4	CASREGQVGEKLFF	TGTGCCAGCAGAGAGGGACAGGTGGGGGAAAAACTGTTTTTT
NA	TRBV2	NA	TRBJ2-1	CASSRGDNEQFF	TGTGCCAGCAGCAGAGGGGACAATGAGCAGTTCTTC
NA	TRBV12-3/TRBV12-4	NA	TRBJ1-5	CASRLTGDQPQHF	TGTGCCAGCAGACTGACGGGAGATCAGCCCCAGCATTTT
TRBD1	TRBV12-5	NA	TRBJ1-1	CASGLEGINRGGTEAFF	TGTGCTAGTGGTTTGGAGGGAATTAACAGGGGGGGCACTGAAGCTTTCTTT
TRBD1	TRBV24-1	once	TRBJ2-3	CATGFTGGVTQYF	TGTGCCACGGGGTTTACAGGGGGTGTTACGCAGTATTTT
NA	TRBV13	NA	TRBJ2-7	CASSPPRSYSYEQYF	TGTGCCAGCAGCCCCCCCAGGTCCTACTCCTACGAGCAGTACTTC
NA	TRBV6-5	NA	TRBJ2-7	CASSYYGPYEQYF	TGTGCCAGCAGTTACTATGGACCCTACGAGCAGTACTTC
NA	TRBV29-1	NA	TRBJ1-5	CSVGLALNQPQHF	TGCAGCGTTGGCCTCGCGCTCAATCAGCCCCAGCATTTT
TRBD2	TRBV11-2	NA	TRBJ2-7	CASSPRSTSGAYEQYF	TGTGCCAGCAGCCCAAGATCGACTAGCGGAGCCTACGAGCAGTACTTC
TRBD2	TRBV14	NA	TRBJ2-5	CASSQGLGRSQYF	TGTGCCAGCAGCCAGGGACTAGGACGGTCCCAGTACTTC
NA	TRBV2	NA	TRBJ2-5	CASSEKARGAETQYF	TGTGCCAGCAGTGAAAAAGCGCGGGGTGCCGAGACCCAGTACTTC
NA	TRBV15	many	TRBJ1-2	CATSRDLTNGYTF	TGTGCCACCAGCAGAGATCTCACGAATGGCTACACCTTC
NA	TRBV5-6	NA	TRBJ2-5	CASSATGGETQYF	TGTGCCAGCAGCGCGACAGGCGGAGAGACCCAGTACTTC
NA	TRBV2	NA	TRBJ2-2	CATGLYTGELFF	TGTGCCACTGGACTGTACACCGGGGAGCTGTTTTTT
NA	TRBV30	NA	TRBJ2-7	CAWSPTIYEQYF	TGTGCCTGGAGTCCAACTATCTACGAGCAGTACTTC
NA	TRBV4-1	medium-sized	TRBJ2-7	CASSPRGGETDEQYF	TGCGCCAGCAGCCCTCGAGGGGGGGAAACAGACGAGCAGTACTTC
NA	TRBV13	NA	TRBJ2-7	CAPKRVPFLDEQYF	TGTGCCCCTAAAAGGGTCCCCTTCCTCGACGAGCAGTACTTC
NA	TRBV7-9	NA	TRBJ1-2	CASSLLLGASYTF	TGTGCCAGCAGCTTACTCTTGGGAGCCTCCTACACCTTC
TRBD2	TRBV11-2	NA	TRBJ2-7	CASSSPTLQRGFYEQYF	TGTGCCAGCAGCTCACCGACCCTACAGCGGGGGTTCTACGAGCAGTACTTC